The following is a T cell receptor (beta chain) sequence with its context. Its cognate antigen is unknown. Clones were read by immunoSEQ multiplex PCR, and TCRdb kept only the in-frame ones, dropping some. The data hold roughly 97,000 clones, with about nine tenths observed a single time. This entry comes from a study of T cell responses to AZD1222 COVID-19 vaccine. Whole-study results and caveats: Most donors were white British, females outnumbered males, and clonal diversity was possibly underestimated. The repertoires were collected only after the peak T cell response.

The V end lost 7 bases, the J end lost 2 bases, and 6 bases lay between the germline ends. CDR1 SNHLY and CDR2 FYNNEI come from the germline V gene. This CDR3 spans 13 amino acids. The sequence came from an adult in good health. The V call is TRBV2, the J call TRBJ2-6, with D uncertain. The sample was peripheral blood, taken on day 0 of AZD1222 vaccination. In DNA form, the CDR3 reads TGTGCCAGCAAGCGTACTGGGGCCAACGTCCTGACTTTC. Translating it yields CASKRTGANVLTF.